This passage covers 6 T cell receptor beta chains from one sample sequenced in a study of T cells in Graves' hyperthyroidism and ophthalmopathy. RNA transcripts provided the source from which TCR beta CDR3 regions were amplified. An initial round of RT-PCR targeting the TCR CDR3 relied on the HTBI primer set. TCRdb redid the calling of the multiplex PCR reads with MiXCR, one entry per CDR3 protein. The sample includes approximately 600,000 distinct CDR3 sequences, 14% to 15% seen only once; the top ten take around 4.1%. The sequenced material came from blood. These receptors all come from a woman aged 40 to 50 with Graves' ophthalmopathy.

The chain recombines TRBV4-1 with TRBJ1-2; 8 bases match TRBD1. The CDR3 length is 14 residues. J lost 8 bases, V lost 5 bases, and 10 bases had no gene match. Germline V lookup: CDR1 MGHRA, CDR2 YSYEKL. The DNA for the CDR3 is TGCGCCAGCAGCAACCCTCCAGGGGGCGAAGGCTACACCTTC. Amino acid sequence: CASSNPPGGEGYTF.

This clonotype showed up many times. J is TRBJ2-2 and V is TRBV25-1, with D unclear. V was shortened by 7 bases and J by 7 bases, with 13 bases between the two germline ends. In germline, CDR1 is MGHDK, CDR2 SYGVNS. CDR3 length: 13 amino acids. CDR3 region: CASTQSGNGELFF. DNA for the CDR3: TGTGCCAGCACCCAAAGTGGTAACGGGGAGCTGTTTTTT.

This clonotype has at least ten counts. The V call is TRBV10-3, the J call TRBJ1-2, with D possibly TRBD1 on 5 matching bases. This CDR3 has 13 amino acids. V was cut by 4 bases and J by 8 bases, with 14 bases left in between. CDR1 is ENHRY and CDR2 is SYGVKD in the germline V gene. The CDR3 reads CAISVGTEGGYTF. CDR3 sequence (DNA): TGTGCCATCAGTGTTGGGACCGAAGGGGGCTACACCTTC.

This clonotype has at least ten counts. The chain recombines TRBV5-1 with TRBJ2-5; tentatively, D is TRBD2 (5 bases). Germline V gene data show CDR1 as SGHRS and CDR2 as YFSETQ. The CDR3 consists of 14 residues. The V and J ends lost 0 bases and 0 bases respectively, with 6 bases between them. The CDR3 DNA follows: TGCGCCAGCAGCTTGGCGGACTACCAAGAGACCCAGTACTTC. Residues: CASSLADYQETQYF.

This clonotype was counted a few times. V gene TRBV27 combines with J gene TRBJ2-3, with D tentatively TRBD2 (5 bases). Trimming removed 4 bases from V and 5 bases from J, with 13 bases in between. Germline V CDR1 and CDR2: MNHEY, SMNVEV (reference sequence). This CDR3 is 14 amino acids long. CDR3 nucleotides: TGTGCCAGCAGTTATGAGGGCGCGGTAGATACGCAGTATTTT. Its translation is CASSYEGAVDTQYF.

In its sample, this clonotype was seen many times. The DNA of the CDR3 is TGTGCCAGCAGTTATAGATCAGCCCCAAGGGACGAGCAGTACTTC. It yields the protein CASSYRSAPRDEQYF. The chain links TRBV6-5 to TRBJ2-7; D not resolved. Germline assignment: CDR1 MNHEY and CDR2 SVGAGI. V shed 3 bases and J shed 5 bases, with 17 bases lying between them. The CDR3 totals 15 residues.